These 9 T cell receptor beta chains were sequenced from one sample in a study of shared clonotypes between healthy human individuals. CD45RO-negative, CCR7-selected cells formed the naive CD8 fraction, which excluded terminally differentiated effector memory CD45RA+ cells. The data were produced by immunoSEQ multiplex PCR, yet TCRdb's version contains in-frame clones alone and is incomplete. The sample carries some 1,900,000 clones, around 96% recorded once. The sample taken for sequencing was naive CD8+ T cells sorted from blood. Receptors were obtained from a man aged 18-30 years in good health.

With regard to this clone: This sample also contains other DNA sequences that code for the same CDR3. V is TRBV29-1 and J is TRBJ2-1; no reliable D call. This CDR3 has 12 residues. The ends were cut back, 4 bases at V and 5 bases at J, with 9 bases in the middle. Germline V gene lookup returns CDR1 SQVTM and CDR2 ANQGSEA. The CDR3 DNA sequence: TGCAGCGTTGGAAGAGGAGACAATGAGCAGTTCTTC. Translating gives CSVGRGDNEQFF.

J is TRBJ2-2 and V is TRBV7-9; D unclear. There are 15 residues in the CDR3. The V end lost 2 bases, the J end lost 0 bases, and 7 bases lay between the germline ends. CDR1 and CDR2 from the germline V gene are SEHNR and FQNEAQ (reference sequence). In DNA, the CDR3 is TGTGCCAGCAGCTTACGGGCGACGAACACCGGGGAGCTGTTTTTT. It is translated as CASSLRATNTGELFF.

This chain uses TRBV28 with TRBJ1-5; 8 positions agree with TRBD1. The CDR3 covers 16 residues. V lost 3 bases, J lost 6 bases, and 10 bases stayed unmatched. Germline CDR1 reads MDHEN; CDR2 reads SYDVKM. The chain's CDR3 is CASSFDGQGGGQPQHF. In DNA, the CDR3 is TGTGCCAGCAGTTTTGACGGACAGGGAGGCGGTCAGCCCCAGCATTTT.

The chain uses TRBV9 and TRBJ2-7, with D maybe TRBD2 (5 bases). The CDR3 length is 12 residues. CDR1 is SGDLS, CDR2 YYNGEE, per germline. V was pared by 4 bases and J by 6 bases, with 11 bases between. This CDR3 is CASSMGSGEQYF. CDR3 coding DNA: TGTGCCAGCAGCATGGGGAGTGGCGAGCAGTACTTC.

In its sample, this clone was seen once. This sequence joins TRBV5-6 and TRBJ2-7; 7 bases are a match to TRBD1. Germline assignment: CDR1 SGHDT and CDR2 YYEEEE. V lost 4 bases and J lost 6; bases outside the gene matches: 1. The CDR3 consists of 11 residues. CDR3 DNA sequence: TGTGCCAGCAGCCGGGACAGCGAGCAGTACTTC. Translating gives CASSRDSEQYF.

V and J are TRBV9 and TRBJ2-2; 10 bases agree with TRBD2. After removal of 0 bases from V and 5 bases from J, the junction contained 10 bases not matched to a gene. Germline V gene sequence: CDR1 SGDLS, CDR2 YYNGEE. The CDR3 sequence is 18 residues long. The CDR3, as DNA: TGTGCCAGCAGCGTAGGGGGGCGAGCGGGAGGGCCAACCGGGGAGCTGTTTTTT. Its protein product is CASSVGGRAGGPTGELFF.

The chain combines TRBV5-1 with TRBJ1-1, with a weak D call TRBD1 (5 bases). V was trimmed by 1 base and J by 1 base, leaving 11 bases between them. Germline V CDR1 and CDR2: SGHRS, YFSETQ. This CDR3 comprises 15 residues. CDR3 residues: CASSLLGDRNTEAFF. CDR3 sequence (DNA): TGCGCCAGCAGCTTGTTGGGGGATAGGAACACTGAAGCTTTCTTT.

The rearrangement joins TRBV9 to TRBJ2-6, with no clear D. This CDR3 spans 17 amino acids. The ends were cut back, 1 base at V and 0 bases at J, with 11 bases in the middle. Per germline, CDR1 SGDLS and CDR2 YYNGEE. The CDR3 region is CASSVRYMGSGANVLTF. CDR3 in DNA: TGTGCCAGCAGCGTACGATATATGGGCTCTGGGGCCAACGTCCTGACTTTC. The variable domain in full, with the rest retrieved from reference TRBV9 and TRBJ2-6, is DSGVTQTPKHLITATGQRVTLRCSPRSGDLSVYWYQQSLDQGLQFLIQYYNGEERAKGNILERFSAQQFPDLHSELNLSSLELGDSALYFCASSVRYMGSGANVLTFGAGSRLTVL.

The CDR3 DNA sequence: TGTGCCAGCAGTTTAGGGAGCGCCTATAATTCACCCCTCCACTTT. Encoded protein: CASSLGSAYNSPLHF. The J gene is TRBJ1-6, the V gene TRBV27; D gene uncertain. Per the germline V gene, CDR1 is MNHEY and CDR2 is SMNVEV (reference sequence). Trimming pared 2 bases from V and 2 bases from J, leaving 7 bases between. The CDR3 is 15 residues long.